Described below is a single T cell receptor beta chain sequence and its context. The data originate from a study of blood T cell repertoires in COVID-19. Overall study: Specimens from acute and convalescent COVID-19 originated in the United States, Italy and Spain. Sample material is recorded as cDNA or gDNA derived from T cells, B-cell-depleted T cells, or PBMCs.

Germline V gives CDR1 SGHDT, CDR2 YYEEEE. The CDR3 loop spans 15 amino acids. V lost 4 bases and J lost 2, with 16 bases in between. In the original workflow: Reference gene primers were amplified, and this amplification served to estimate nucleated cell counts. The table came from immunoSEQ multiplex PCR; TCRdb's copy has only in-frame clones and leaves some out. Clonal size and the V and J genes are those of that table, whereas D and trimming came from the DNA. The repertoire holds under 400,000 clones, approximately 89% seen once, with approximately 1.6% in the top ten. A Seattle source enrolled patients during active infection and followed them longitudinally.

The receptor comes from a woman aged 30 to 39 with COVID-19, enrolled during active disease. This chain joins TRBV5-6 and TRBJ2-7; tentatively, D is TRBD1 (6 bases). What was sequenced was peripheral blood. The CDR3 protein is CASSPAGGRAYEQYV. The CDR3 DNA reads TGTGCCAGCAGCCCGGCTGGGGGCAGAGCCTACGAGCAGTACGTC.